What follows is one T cell receptor beta chain and its context. This record belongs to a study of T-cell memory formation after mild COVID-19. About the research overall: There were largely donor-specific TCR clusters.

One entry per CDR3 protein results from TCRdb running MiXCR on the 5' RACE reads. This table has a few hundred thousand distinct CDR3 sequences, 16% appearing once. Germline V gene sequence: CDR1 SEHNR, CDR2 FQNEAQ (reference sequence). V trimming: 3 bases; J trimming: 7 bases; junction bases outside the gene matches: 12. The CDR3 extends over 19 amino acids. This clonotype was obtained from a man aged 18 to 30 who had mild COVID-19 (a few samples of this study predate the infection). Cell type and time point are not known. Sequences were obtained from PBMCs or a T cell subset sorted from them (not recorded which). The chain employs TRBV7-9 and TRBJ2-1; the match to TRBD2 covers 16 bases. Here the CDR3 reads CASSLGLAGGQEVSNEQFF. For the CDR3, the DNA is TGTGCCAGCAGCTTGGGACTAGCGGGGGGGCAGGAGGTGTCGAATGAGCAGTTCTTC.